This TCR beta chain was identified in a study of blood T cells in healthy people across ages. This clonotype was counted only a few times. Antigen specificity is unknown. For the second PCR, which ran for about 6 to 12 cycles, a sample-barcoded 5' primer and a J-beta primer mix were used. Each cDNA was tagged by a template-switch adaptor containing 12 random nucleotides. One entry per CDR3 protein results from TCRdb running MiXCR on the 5' RACE reads. The profile shows about 800,000 distinct CDR3 sequences, roughly 25% of them singletons. Findings and caveats of the study: Roughly linearly, TCR beta diversity per million T cells fell as age increased. Both higher diversity and more naive CD4+ cells marked long-lived donors when set against aged donors.

Trimming shortened V by 5 bases and J by 4 bases, and 12 bases separated the two germline ends. Germline CDR1 and CDR2: SGHRS and YFSETQ. The CDR3 consists of 14 residues. The same sample was also studied in work on T cells of mothers and their children. From that report: Nine systemically healthy Caucasian donors: three mothers, six children.

The chain joins TRBV5-1 to TRBJ2-2, with D possibly TRBD2 on 5 matching bases. The sample was blood. This TCR came from a boy younger than 18 in good health. The CDR3 nucleotides read TGCGCCAGCAGGAGCGGCCGTGGCACCGGGGAGCTGTTTTTT. Translated: CASRSGRGTGELFF.